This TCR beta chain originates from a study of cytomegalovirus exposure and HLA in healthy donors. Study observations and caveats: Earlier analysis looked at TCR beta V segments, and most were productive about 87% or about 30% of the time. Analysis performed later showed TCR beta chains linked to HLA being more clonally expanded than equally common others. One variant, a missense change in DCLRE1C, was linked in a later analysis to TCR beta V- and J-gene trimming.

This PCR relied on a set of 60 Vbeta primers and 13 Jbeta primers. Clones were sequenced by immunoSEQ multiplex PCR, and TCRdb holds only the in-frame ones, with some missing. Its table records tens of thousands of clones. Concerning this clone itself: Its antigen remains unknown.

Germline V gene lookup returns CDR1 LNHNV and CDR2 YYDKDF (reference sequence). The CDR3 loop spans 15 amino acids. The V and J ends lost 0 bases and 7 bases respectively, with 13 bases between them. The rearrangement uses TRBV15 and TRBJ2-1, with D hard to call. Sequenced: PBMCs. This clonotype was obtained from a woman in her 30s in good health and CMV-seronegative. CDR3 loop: CATSRDPLTVNEQFF. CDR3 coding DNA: TGTGCCACCAGCAGAGATCCCCTCACGGTTAATGAGCAGTTCTTC.